These 21 T cell receptor beta chains were all obtained from the same sample, sequenced in a study of cytomegalovirus exposure and HLA in healthy donors (dated by TCRdb to about 2017). Libraries came from the immunoSEQ multiplex PCR assay. The multiplex PCR relied on a mix of 60 forward primers for TCR Vbeta segments and 13 reverse primers for TCR Jbeta segments. In TCRdb, the immuneACCESS table is reduced to in-frame sequences with V and J assigned. These tables do not hold every clone; where another copy was compared, an unresolved V gene accounts for under half, and the others remain unexplained. The sample has over 65,000 clones on record, roughly 80% of them singletons. Approximately 7.2% of the sample lies in the top ten. The source material was PBMCs. These receptor sequences come from a woman aged 40 to 50 in good health and CMV-seronegative.

The rearrangement links TRBV9 to TRBJ1-4, with D perhaps TRBD1 (5 bases). The CDR3 has 18 amino acids. Per germline, CDR1 SGDLS and CDR2 YYNGEE. Trimming removed 0 bases from V and 5 bases from J, with 20 bases in between. The CDR3 reads CASSVVGDDWGINEKLFF. The CDR3 DNA is TGTGCCAGCAGCGTAGTAGGTGACGACTGGGGCATAAATGAAAAACTGTTTTTT.

The chain has TRBV19 and TRBJ2-7; 8 nucleotides agree with TRBD1. V lost 11 bases and J lost 0; bases outside the gene matches: 9. CDR1 and CDR2 (germline): LNHDA, SQIVND (reference sequence). The CDR3 has 14 residues. In nucleotides, the CDR3 is TGTGCCTCCTCGGGACAGGCATCCTCCTACGAGCAGTACTTC. Amino acids: CASSGQASSYEQYF. The full variable domain, rest sourced from reference TRBV19 and TRBJ2-7, is DGGITQSPKYLFRKEGQNVTLSCEQNLNHDAMYWYRQDPGQGLRLIYYSQIVNDFQKGDIAEGYSVSREKKESFPLTVTSAQKNPTAFYLCASSGQASSYEQYFGPGTRLTVT.

The V gene is TRBV6-5, the J gene TRBJ1-1; 9 nucleotides align to TRBD1. CDR1 is MNHEY, CDR2 SVGAGI, per germline. The CDR3 loop spans 16 amino acids. J gave up 0 bases and V 4 bases, and 6 bases lay outside the gene matches. CDR3 protein: CASSLGQGRMNTEAFF. The CDR3 DNA is TGTGCCAGCAGTTTGGGACAGGGAAGAATGAACACTGAAGCTTTCTTT.

The J gene is TRBJ2-2, the V gene TRBV12-5, with 7 positions matching TRBD1. This CDR3 is 16 amino acids long. Germline lookup yields CDR1 LGHNT and CDR2 FRNRAP. V shed 1 base and J 5 bases; nucleotides not matched to a gene: 7. DNA for the CDR3: TGTGCTAGTGGTTTGGGAGAGACAGGGAGTACCGGGGAGCTGTTTTTT. It specifies CASGLGETGSTGELFF.

The V and J genes are TRBV29-1 and TRBJ2-7; weak D call: TRBD1 (5 bases). V lost 3 bases and J lost 6, with 15 bases in between. This CDR3 comprises 13 residues. CDR1 is SQVTM, CDR2 ANQGSEA, per germline. The CDR3 DNA reads as TGCAGCGTTGAGTCAGGGCCCAGGGCCGAGCAGTACTTC. Translating it yields CSVESGPRAEQYF.

As for this clone: Relative to the germline gene, one junction end is altered; a read error may explain this. The chain is built from TRBV10-1 and TRBJ1-1; 9 bases map to TRBD1. Germline CDR1 is WNHNN and CDR2 is SYGVQD (reference sequence). The CDR3 extends over 15 amino acids. The CDR3 nucleotides read TGCGTCAGCAGTGCAACAGGGGGCTTAGGCCCTGAAGCTTTCTTT. Translation: CVSSATGGLGPEAFF.

The J gene is TRBJ1-1, the V gene TRBV14; D might be TRBD1 (5 bases). Trimming removed 0 bases at V and 4 bases at J, with 9 bases between. The CDR3 has 14 residues. The V gene's germline CDR1 is SGHDN and CDR2 FVKESK. CDR3: CASSQDSGFTEAFF. The CDR3 DNA follows: TGTGCCAGCAGCCAAGATTCAGGGTTCACTGAAGCTTTCTTT. The full variable domain, its missing parts supplied by reference TRBV14 and TRBJ1-1, is EAGVTQFPSHSVIEKGQTVTLRCDPISGHDNLYWYRRVMGKEIKFLLHFVKESKQDESGMPNNRFLAERTGGTYSTLKVQPAELEDSGVYFCASSQDSGFTEAFFGQGTRLTVV.

This clone was counted only a few times. The CDR3: CASTPSGQGVGQPQHF. The CDR3 DNA reads TGTGCCAGTACCCCCTCGGGACAGGGTGTCGGCCAGCCCCAGCATTTT. This rearrangement joins TRBV19 to TRBJ1-5; 9 bases match TRBD1. Germline CDR1 is LNHDA and CDR2 is SQIVND (reference sequence). V was clipped by 7 bases and J by 7 bases; unmatched bases: 14. The CDR3 totals 16 residues. The variable domain in full, completed from reference TRBV19 and TRBJ1-5, reads DGGITQSPKYLFRKEGQNVTLSCEQNLNHDAMYWYRQDPGQGLRLIYYSQIVNDFQKGDIAEGYSVSREKKESFPLTVTSAQKNPTAFYLCASTPSGQGVGQPQHFGDGTRLSIL.

The CDR3 bases are TGTGCCAGCAGCCCTACAGGGGACACTGAAGCTTTCTTT. This sequence encodes CASSPTGDTEAFF. The V gene is TRBV7-9, the J gene TRBJ1-1; 7 bases align to TRBD1. The CDR3 extends over 13 amino acids. The J segment lost 3 bases and the V segment lost 5 bases, leaving 3 bases of the junction unmatched. The germline CDR1 and CDR2 sequences are SEHNR and FQNEAQ (reference sequence).

This rearrangement joins TRBV5-4 to TRBJ1-2; unclear D gene. This CDR3 spans 13 amino acids. Germline loops: CDR1 SGHNT, CDR2 YYREEE (reference sequence). Trimming stripped 5 bases from V and 1 base from J, with 9 bases between. CDR3 nucleotides: TGTGCCAGCAGAACGGAGATTAACTATGGCTACACCTTC. Translated, it gives CASRTEINYGYTF. Together with reference TRBV5-4 and TRBJ1-2, the CDR3 gives the full variable domain: ETGVTQSPTHLIKTRGQQVTLRCSSQSGHNTVSWYQQALGQGPQFIFQYYREEENGRGNFPPRFSGLQFPNYSSELNVNALELDDSALYLCASRTEINYGYTFGSGTRLTVV.

V usage is TRBV27 and J usage is TRBJ2-5; 10 bases agree with TRBD2. Germline CDR1 reads MNHEY; CDR2 reads SMNVEV (reference sequence). The CDR3 contains 15 residues. After removal of 6 bases from V and 5 bases from J, the junction contained 9 bases not matched to a gene. In DNA form, the CDR3 reads TGTGCCAGCAGGACTACTAGCGGGGTTGGGGAGACCCAGTACTTC. Translation gives CASRTTSGVGETQYF.

This chain links TRBV6-5 with TRBJ1-5; 7 bases are shared with TRBD1. J lost 5 bases, V lost 6 bases, and 7 bases had no gene match. The CDR3 extends over 14 amino acids. The germline CDR1 and CDR2 sequences are MNHEY and SVGAGI. As DNA, the CDR3 is TGTGCCAGCAGCCAAACAGGGGTGTATCAGCCCCAGCATTTT. It is translated as CASSQTGVYQPQHF.

This chain connects TRBV10-2 to TRBJ1-3; tentatively, D is TRBD1 (5 bases). Trimming took off 8 bases at V and 8 bases at J, with 10 bases between the two ends. This CDR3 contains 11 residues. The germline gives CDR1 WSHSY, CDR2 SAAADI. The CDR3 nucleotides read TGCGCCAGCGCGGGGGGGGACACCATATATTTT. Encoded protein: CASAGGDTIYF.

This clone was detected once. The chain is built from TRBV2 and TRBJ2-1, with a possible D match to TRBD1 (5 bases). V was clipped by 8 bases and J by 9 bases, with 14 bases between them. The CDR3 loop spans 12 amino acids. The germline CDR1 and CDR2 sequences are SNHLY and FYNNEI. The CDR3 here is CASGWGRSEQFF. CDR3 in DNA: TGTGCCAGCGGGTGGGGCCGTAGTGAGCAGTTCTTC.

This clone was detected only a few times. This chain's CDR3 is CASSPTGAYNEKLFF. In DNA form, the CDR3 reads TGTGCCAGCAGCCCTACAGGGGCTTACAATGAAAAACTGTTTTTT. This chain joins TRBV5-6 and TRBJ1-4, with 7 bases fitting TRBD1. This CDR3 has 15 amino acids. Trimming took 4 bases from V and 5 from J; bases not matched to a gene: 8. Per germline, CDR1 SGHDT and CDR2 YYEEEE.

The chain combines TRBV30 with TRBJ1-4; D is perhaps TRBD1 (6 bases). Trimming took 1 base from V and 6 from J, leaving 12 bases between them. The germline gives CDR1 GTSNPN, CDR2 SVGIG (reference sequence). The CDR3 contains 14 residues. The CDR3 coding sequence is TGTGCCTGGAGTGGAGGACAGACCTATGAAAAACTGTTTTTT. Encoded protein: CAWSGGQTYEKLFF.

Concerning this clone itself: At one boundary the junction diverges from the germline segment, which might be a read error. The rearrangement uses TRBV10-3 and TRBJ2-1; no firm D call. The CDR3 spans 14 residues. CDR1 is ENHRY and CDR2 is SYGVKD in the germline V gene. CDR3 amino acids: CANAANAVYNERFF. The CDR3 nucleotides read TGTGCCAACGCCGCCAACGCGGTATACAATGAGCGGTTCTTC.

The chain employs TRBV9 and TRBJ1-1; possibly TRBD1 for D (6 bases). CDR1 is SGDLS and CDR2 is YYNGEE in the germline V gene. The CDR3 runs 15 residues. Trimming took off 0 bases at V and 11 bases at J, with 20 bases between the two ends. CDR3 in amino acids: CASSVAPQGAGGAFF. CDR3 bases: TGTGCCAGCAGCGTAGCCCCACAGGGCGCCGGAGGTGCTTTCTTT.

The chain joins TRBV5-1 to TRBJ2-5; 8 bases line up with TRBD2. This CDR3 spans 13 amino acids. V was pared by 2 bases and J by 3 bases, with 0 bases of the junction left unmatched. In germline, CDR1 is SGHRS, CDR2 YFSETQ. In DNA form, the CDR3 reads TGCGCCAGCAGCTTCGGGGGGGAAGAGACCCAGTACTTC. Its protein product is CASSFGGEETQYF.

Only a few counts were recorded for this clone. CDR3 DNA sequence: TGTGCCAGAAAAGGAGGTGAAAACTACGAGCAGTACTTC. Residues: CARKGGENYEQYF. The chain carries TRBV19 and TRBJ2-7; a weak D match, TRBD2 (5 bases). Germline loops: CDR1 LNHDA, CDR2 SQIVND (reference sequence). V was clipped by 9 bases and J by 3 bases, with 15 bases between them. The CDR3 contains 13 residues.

The rearrangement joins TRBV7-3 to TRBJ2-7, with a possible D match to TRBD1 (6 bases). Trimming cost V 3 bases and J 3 bases, with 12 bases left between them. This CDR3 has 14 residues. In germline, CDR1 is SGHTA, CDR2 FQGTGA. CDR3 sequence: CASSLSGQYYEQYF. The CDR3 region has the DNA TGTGCCAGCAGCTTGTCCGGACAGTACTACGAGCAGTACTTC. The full variable domain, rest sourced from reference TRBV7-3 and TRBJ2-7, is GAGVSQTPSNKVTEKGKYVELRCDPISGHTALYWYRQSLGQGPEFLIYFQGTGAADDSGLPNDRFFAVRPEGSVSTLKIQRTERGDSAVYLCASSLSGQYYEQYFGPGTRLTVT.